Listed below are T cell receptor beta chains from one sample, sequenced in a study of T-cell memory formation after mild COVID-19. One entry per CDR3 protein results from TCRdb running MiXCR on the 5' RACE reads. The sample gives approximately 180,000 distinct CDR3 sequences, 16% of which show up once; more than 2% is in the top ten. The sample was PBMCs or a T cell subset sorted from them (not recorded which). These receptors all come from an adult woman who had mild COVID-19 (a few samples of this study predate the infection). Cell type and time point are not known. The CDR3 runs from the conserved cysteine through the conserved F or W. The D gene is left open where the match is weak. Not every row has a clone size; where given, it reads once, few, many or a size class.

TGCAGCGTCGGAGACAGGAGGGACATTCAGTACTTC	CSVGDRRDIQYF	.	TRBV29-1	TRBJ2-4	.
TGCGCCAGCAGCCCCCGGGACAGTATGGGGACCGGGGAGCTGTTTTTT	CASSPRDSMGTGELFF	TRBD1	TRBV5-1	TRBJ2-2	many
TGCACTGTCGGAGGGACGGAGGGCGGGACAGATACGCAGTATTTT	CTVGGTEGGTDTQYF	.	TRBV20-1	TRBJ2-3	.
TGCGCCAGCAGCCGCCGGATGACAGAGAACACTGAAGCTTTCTTT	CASSRRMTENTEAFF	.	TRBV5-1	TRBJ1-1	.
TGTGCCACCGCGACAGTGAACACTGAAGCTTTCTTT	CATATVNTEAFF	.	TRBV6-5	TRBJ1-1	.
TGTGCCAACGTAGCGGGAAGTGGCACAGATACGCAGTATTTT	CANVAGSGTDTQYF	TRBD2	TRBV7-8	TRBJ2-3	.
TGTGCCAGCAGCTCCGTCCTCGAATCCCCCTACGAGCAGTACTTC	CASSSVLESPYEQYF	.	TRBV7-6	TRBJ2-7	many
TGTGCCACCAGCAGTCCAGGGGTCCGTGGAAACACCATATATTTT	CATSSPGVRGNTIYF	.	TRBV15	TRBJ1-3	few
TGTGCCAGCAGCTTAGCGGGGTTCTCCTACGAGCAGTACTTC	CASSLAGFSYEQYF	.	TRBV7-9	TRBJ2-7	many
TGTGCCAGCAGTATTCGGACGGAGACCTACGAGCAGTACTTC	CASSIRTETYEQYF	.	TRBV12-3/TRBV12-4	TRBJ2-7	many
TGTGCCAGCAGTTACACGGGTAGAGGTAGCACTGAAGCTTTCTTT	CASSYTGRGSTEAFF	.	TRBV6-5	TRBJ1-1	.
TGCGCCAGCAGCCCAGCCGGGACAGGGGGCACATTTGGCTACACCTTC	CASSPAGTGGTFGYTF	TRBD1	TRBV4-1	TRBJ1-2	.
TGTGCCAGCAGCCAAGACCGAGCTGGGACCCGGAACATTTATGGCTACACCTTC	CASSQDRAGTRNIYGYTF	.	TRBV3-1	TRBJ1-2	.